Shown below are 6 T cell receptor beta chains from a single sample sequenced in a study of T cells in Graves' hyperthyroidism and ophthalmopathy. TCR beta CDR3 regions were amplified from RNA. Primed by the HTBI set, a first-round RT-PCR was run on the TCR CDR3. TCRdb processed the multiplex PCR reads anew with MiXCR; each CDR3 protein has one entry. The sample includes roughly 380,000 distinct CDR3 sequences, over 11% seen only once; the top ten take about 10%. Sequenced material: blood. These receptors all stem from a woman aged 60-70 years with Graves' hyperthyroidism.

This chain joins TRBV11-3 and TRBJ2-1; TRBD2 agrees at 7 bases. Germline V gene sequence: CDR1 SGHNT, CDR2 YENEEA. The J segment lost 9 bases and the V segment lost 4 bases, leaving 9 bases of the junction unmatched. CDR3 length: 14 amino acids. CDR3: CASSSGAGAVEQFF. The CDR3 bases are TGTGCCAGCAGCTCAGGTGCGGGAGCGGTTGAGCAGTTCTTC. Full variable domain (rest looked up from reference TRBV11-3 and TRBJ2-1): EAGVVQSPRYKIIEKKQPVAFWCNPISGHNTLYWYLQNLGQGPELLIRYENEEAVDDSQLPKDRFSAERLKGVDSTLKIQPAELGDSAVYLCASSSGAGAVEQFFGPGTRLTVL.

This clonotype appeared many times. V and J are TRBV24-1 and TRBJ2-1, with 13 nucleotides matching TRBD2. CDR1 is KGHDR and CDR2 is SFDVKD in the germline V gene. The ends lost 1 base at V and 7 bases at J; junction bases unmatched: 3. CDR3 size: 16 residues. This CDR3 is CATSDFGLAGVNEQFF. The CDR3 DNA reads TGTGCCACCAGTGATTTCGGACTAGCGGGAGTAAATGAGCAGTTCTTC.

There are many counts of this clonotype. The rearrangement joins TRBV2 to TRBJ2-5; tentative D call: TRBD1 (6 bases). The CDR3 has 15 residues. The V and J ends lost 6 bases and 5 bases respectively, with 19 bases between them. CDR1 is SNHLY and CDR2 is FYNNEI in the germline V gene. CDR3 nucleotide sequence: TGTGCCAGCAGCAAGACGGAAGATAGGGGGGAGACCCAGTACTTC. Translated, it gives CASSKTEDRGETQYF.

J is TRBJ2-7 and V is TRBV6-1, with D hard to call. The V and J ends lost 5 bases and 7 bases respectively, with 9 bases between them. Germline lookup yields CDR1 MNHNS and CDR2 SASEGT. The CDR3 loop spans 11 amino acids. Here the CDR3 reads CASSHGREQYF. Here the CDR3 DNA reads TGTGCCAGCAGTCACGGCCGAGAGCAGTACTTC.

The chain carries TRBV20-1 and TRBJ2-7, with 11 nucleotides matching TRBD2. Trimming cost V 5 bases and J 3 bases; bases outside gene matches: 9. Germline values: CDR1 DFQATT, CDR2 SNEGSKA (reference sequence). CDR3 length: 15 residues. The CDR3 spells CSAETRLAGFYEQYF. The CDR3 nucleotides are TGCAGTGCTGAAACCCGACTAGCGGGATTCTACGAGCAGTACTTC.

A few counts support this clonotype. J is TRBJ2-5 and V is TRBV24-1, with D perhaps matching TRBD2 (5 bases). The CDR3 spans 13 residues. V lost 2 bases to trimming and J lost 5 bases, with 8 bases between them. CDR1 is KGHDR and CDR2 is SFDVKD in the germline V gene. The CDR3 nucleotides read TGTGCCACCAGTGATTCCCGGAGGGAGACCCAGTACTTC. It codes for CATSDSRRETQYF.